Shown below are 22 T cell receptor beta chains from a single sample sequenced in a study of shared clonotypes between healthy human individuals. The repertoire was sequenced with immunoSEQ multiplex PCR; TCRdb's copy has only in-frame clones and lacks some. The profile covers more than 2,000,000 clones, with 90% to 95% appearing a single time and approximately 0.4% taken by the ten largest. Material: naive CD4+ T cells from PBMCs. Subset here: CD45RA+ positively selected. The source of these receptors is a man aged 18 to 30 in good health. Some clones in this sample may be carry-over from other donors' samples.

CDR3 DNA sequence: TGTGCCAGCTCACCACCTGGGACCACCTACAATGAGCAGTTCTTC. Its protein product is CASSPPGTTYNEQFF. V gene TRBV18 combines with J gene TRBJ2-1; the D gene could be TRBD1 or TRBD2 (5 bases each). The germline gives CDR1 KGHSH, CDR2 LQKENI. This CDR3 has 15 residues. Between the trimmed V and J ends, which lost 0 bases and 2 bases, there was a span of 8 bases.

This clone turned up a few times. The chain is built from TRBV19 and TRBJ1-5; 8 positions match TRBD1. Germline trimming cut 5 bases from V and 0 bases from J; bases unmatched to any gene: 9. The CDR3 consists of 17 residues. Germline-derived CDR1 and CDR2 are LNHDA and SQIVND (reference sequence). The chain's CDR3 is CASSVRDRRNSNQPQHF. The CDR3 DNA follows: TGTGCCAGTAGTGTCCGGGACAGGCGTAATAGCAATCAGCCCCAGCATTTT.

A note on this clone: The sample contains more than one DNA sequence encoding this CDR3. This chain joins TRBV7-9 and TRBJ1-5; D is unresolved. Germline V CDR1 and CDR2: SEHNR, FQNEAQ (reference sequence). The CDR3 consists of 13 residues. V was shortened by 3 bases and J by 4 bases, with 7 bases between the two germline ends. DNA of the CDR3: TGTGCCAGCAGCTTCGGCGGGAATCAGCCCCAGCATTTT. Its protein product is CASSFGGNQPQHF.

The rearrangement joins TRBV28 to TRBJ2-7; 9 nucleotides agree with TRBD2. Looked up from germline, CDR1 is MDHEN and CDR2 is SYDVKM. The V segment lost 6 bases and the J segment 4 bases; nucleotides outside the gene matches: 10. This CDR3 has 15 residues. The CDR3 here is CASRGPGTSRYEQYF. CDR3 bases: TGTGCCAGCAGAGGTCCCGGGACTAGCCGTTACGAGCAGTACTTC.

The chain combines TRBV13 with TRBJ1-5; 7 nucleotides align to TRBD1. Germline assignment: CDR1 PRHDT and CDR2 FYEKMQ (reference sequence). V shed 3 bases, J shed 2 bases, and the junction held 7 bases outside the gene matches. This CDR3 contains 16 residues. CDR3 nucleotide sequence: TGTGCCAGCAGCTTGAGCAGGGGGGTGGGCAATCAGCCCCAGCATTTT. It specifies CASSLSRGVGNQPQHF. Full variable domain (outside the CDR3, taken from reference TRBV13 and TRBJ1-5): AAGVIQSPRHLIKEKRETATLKCYPIPRHDTVYWYQQGPGQDPQFLISFYEKMQSDKGSIPDRFSAQQFSDYHSELNMSSLELGDSALYFCASSLSRGVGNQPQHFGDGTRLSIL.

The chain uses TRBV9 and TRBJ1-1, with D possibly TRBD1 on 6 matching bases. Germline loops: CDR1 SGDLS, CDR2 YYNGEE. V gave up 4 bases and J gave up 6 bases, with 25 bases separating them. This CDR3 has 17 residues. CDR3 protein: CASSPIWGTGGAAEAFF. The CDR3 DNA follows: TGTGCCAGCAGCCCGATTTGGGGGACTGGGGGGGCGGCTGAAGCTTTCTTT. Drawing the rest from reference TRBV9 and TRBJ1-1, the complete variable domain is DSGVTQTPKHLITATGQRVTLRCSPRSGDLSVYWYQQSLDQGLQFLIQYYNGEERAKGNILERFSAQQFPDLHSELNLSSLELGDSALYFCASSPIWGTGGAAEAFFGQGTRLTVV.

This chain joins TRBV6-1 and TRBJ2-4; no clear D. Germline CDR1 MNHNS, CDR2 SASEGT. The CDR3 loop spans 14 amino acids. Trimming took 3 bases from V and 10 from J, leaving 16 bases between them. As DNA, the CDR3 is TGTGCCAGCAGTGACCCCCCGGACGAAAGGATTCAGTACTTC. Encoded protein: CASSDPPDERIQYF.

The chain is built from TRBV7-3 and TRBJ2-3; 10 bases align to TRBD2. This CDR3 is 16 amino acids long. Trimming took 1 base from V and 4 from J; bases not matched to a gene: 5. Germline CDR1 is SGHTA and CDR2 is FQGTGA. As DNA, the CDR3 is TGTGCCAGCAGCTTAAATCTAGCGGGAGCCCCAGATACGCAGTATTTT. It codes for CASSLNLAGAPDTQYF.

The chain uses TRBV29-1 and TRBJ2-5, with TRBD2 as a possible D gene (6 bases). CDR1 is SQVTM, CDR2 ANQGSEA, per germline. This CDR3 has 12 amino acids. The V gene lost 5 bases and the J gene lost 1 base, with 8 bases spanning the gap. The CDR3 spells CSVLGGQETQYF. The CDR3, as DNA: TGCAGCGTTCTGGGGGGCCAAGAGACCCAGTACTTC.

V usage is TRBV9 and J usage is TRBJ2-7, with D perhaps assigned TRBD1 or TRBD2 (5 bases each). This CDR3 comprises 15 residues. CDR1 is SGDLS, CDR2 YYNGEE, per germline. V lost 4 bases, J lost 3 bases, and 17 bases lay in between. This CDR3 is CASSPGATRNYEQYF. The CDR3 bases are TGTGCCAGCAGCCCTGGGGCAACTAGAAACTACGAGCAGTACTTC.

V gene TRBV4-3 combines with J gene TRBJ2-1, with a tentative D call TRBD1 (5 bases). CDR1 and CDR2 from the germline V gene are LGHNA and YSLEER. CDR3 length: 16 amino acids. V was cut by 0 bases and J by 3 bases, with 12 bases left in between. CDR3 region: CASSQERQTSYNEQFF. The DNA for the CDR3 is TGCGCCAGCAGCCAAGAAAGACAGACAAGCTACAATGAGCAGTTCTTC.

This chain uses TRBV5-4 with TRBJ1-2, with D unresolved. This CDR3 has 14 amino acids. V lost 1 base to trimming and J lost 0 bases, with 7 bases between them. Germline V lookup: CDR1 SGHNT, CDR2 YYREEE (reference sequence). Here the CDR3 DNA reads TGTGCCAGCAGCTTGATGCTTTCTAACTATGGCTACACCTTC. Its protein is CASSLMLSNYGYTF.

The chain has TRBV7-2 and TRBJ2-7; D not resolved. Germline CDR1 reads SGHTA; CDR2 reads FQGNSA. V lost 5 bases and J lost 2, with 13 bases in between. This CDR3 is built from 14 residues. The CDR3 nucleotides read TGTGCCAGCAGCCCCCAACGTGGGGCCTACGAGCAGTACTTC. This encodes CASSPQRGAYEQYF.

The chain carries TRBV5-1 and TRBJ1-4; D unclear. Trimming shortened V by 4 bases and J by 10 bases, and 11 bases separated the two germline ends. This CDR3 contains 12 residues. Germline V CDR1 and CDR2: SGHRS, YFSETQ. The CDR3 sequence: CASSTPFGKLFF. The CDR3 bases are TGCGCCAGCAGCACACCGTTTGGAAAACTGTTTTTT.

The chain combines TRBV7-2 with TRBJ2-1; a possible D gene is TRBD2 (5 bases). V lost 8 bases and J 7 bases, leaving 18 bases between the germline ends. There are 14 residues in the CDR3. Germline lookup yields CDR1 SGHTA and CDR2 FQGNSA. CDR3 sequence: CASSAETGRNEQFF. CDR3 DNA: TGTGCCAGCTCAGCGGAAACGGGAAGAAATGAGCAGTTCTTC. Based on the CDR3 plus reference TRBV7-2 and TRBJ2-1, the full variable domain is GAGVSQSPSNKVTEKGKDVELRCDPISGHTALYWYRQSLGQGLEFLIYFQGNSAPDKSGLPSDRFSAERTGGSVSTLTIQRTQQEDSAVYLCASSAETGRNEQFFGPGTRLTVL.

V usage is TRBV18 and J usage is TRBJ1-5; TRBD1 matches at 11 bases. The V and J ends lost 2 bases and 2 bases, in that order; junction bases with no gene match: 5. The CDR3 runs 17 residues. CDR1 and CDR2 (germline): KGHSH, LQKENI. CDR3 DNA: TGTGCCAGCTCACCAGACTGGACAGGGGGCGGCAATCAGCCCCAGCATTTT. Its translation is CASSPDWTGGGNQPQHF.

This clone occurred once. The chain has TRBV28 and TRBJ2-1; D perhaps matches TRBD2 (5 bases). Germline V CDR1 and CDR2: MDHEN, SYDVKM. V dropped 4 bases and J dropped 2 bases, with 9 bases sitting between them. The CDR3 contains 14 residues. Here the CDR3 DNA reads TGTGCCAGCAGTTCAAACGGGGCCTACAATGAGCAGTTCTTC. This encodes CASSSNGAYNEQFF.

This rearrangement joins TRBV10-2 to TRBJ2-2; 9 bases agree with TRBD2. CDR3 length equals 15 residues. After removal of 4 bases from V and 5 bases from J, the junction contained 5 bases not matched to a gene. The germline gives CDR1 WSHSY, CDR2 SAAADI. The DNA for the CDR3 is TGCGCCAGCAGTGGGGCGGGAGGGCCGACCGGGGAGCTGTTTTTT. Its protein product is CASSGAGGPTGELFF.

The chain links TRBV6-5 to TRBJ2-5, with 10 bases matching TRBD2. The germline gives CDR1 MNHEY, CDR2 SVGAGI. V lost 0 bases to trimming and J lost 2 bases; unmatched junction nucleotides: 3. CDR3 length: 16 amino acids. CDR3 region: CASSYSPSGGQETQYF. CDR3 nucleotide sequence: TGTGCCAGCAGTTACTCGCCTAGCGGGGGACAAGAGACCCAGTACTTC.

CDR3 sequence reads: CASSLGTQIYEQYF. The DNA of the CDR3 is TGTGCCAGCAGCTTGGGGACACAGATCTACGAGCAGTACTTC. V and J are TRBV11-1 and TRBJ2-7, with a tentative D call TRBD1 (6 bases). Germline V CDR1 and CDR2: SGHAT, FQDESV (reference sequence). The CDR3 loop spans 14 amino acids. V was trimmed by 3 bases and J by 3 bases, leaving 12 bases between them.

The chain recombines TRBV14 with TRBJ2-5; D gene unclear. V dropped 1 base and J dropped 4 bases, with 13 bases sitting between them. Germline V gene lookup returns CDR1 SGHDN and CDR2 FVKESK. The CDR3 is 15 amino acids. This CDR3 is CASSQVFDGRETQYF. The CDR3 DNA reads TGTGCCAGCAGCCAAGTTTTCGACGGTCGAGAGACCCAGTACTTC.

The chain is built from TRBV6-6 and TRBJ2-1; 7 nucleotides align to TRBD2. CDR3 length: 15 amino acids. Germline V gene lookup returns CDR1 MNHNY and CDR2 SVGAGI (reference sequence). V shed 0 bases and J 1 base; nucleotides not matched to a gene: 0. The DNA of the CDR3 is TGTGCCAGCAGTTACTCGCGGGAGTCCTACAATGAGCAGTTCTTC. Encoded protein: CASSYSRESYNEQFF.